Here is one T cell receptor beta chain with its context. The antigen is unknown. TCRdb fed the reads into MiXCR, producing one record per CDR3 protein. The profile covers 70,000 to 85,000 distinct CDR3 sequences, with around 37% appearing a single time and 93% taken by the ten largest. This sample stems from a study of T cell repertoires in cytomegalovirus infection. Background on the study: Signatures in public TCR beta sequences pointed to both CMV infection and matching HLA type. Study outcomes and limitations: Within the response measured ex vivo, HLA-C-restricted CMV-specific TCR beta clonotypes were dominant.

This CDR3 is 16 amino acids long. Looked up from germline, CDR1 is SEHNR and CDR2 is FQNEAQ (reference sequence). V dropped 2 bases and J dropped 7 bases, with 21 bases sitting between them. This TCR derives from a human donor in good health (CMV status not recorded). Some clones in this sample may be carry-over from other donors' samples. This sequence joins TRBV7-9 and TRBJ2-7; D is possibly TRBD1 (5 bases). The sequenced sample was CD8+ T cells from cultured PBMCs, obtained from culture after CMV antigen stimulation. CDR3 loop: CASSLRAGTGSVEQYF. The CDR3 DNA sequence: TGTGCCAGCAGCTTAAGGGCCGGCACAGGATCCGTGGAGCAGTACTTC.